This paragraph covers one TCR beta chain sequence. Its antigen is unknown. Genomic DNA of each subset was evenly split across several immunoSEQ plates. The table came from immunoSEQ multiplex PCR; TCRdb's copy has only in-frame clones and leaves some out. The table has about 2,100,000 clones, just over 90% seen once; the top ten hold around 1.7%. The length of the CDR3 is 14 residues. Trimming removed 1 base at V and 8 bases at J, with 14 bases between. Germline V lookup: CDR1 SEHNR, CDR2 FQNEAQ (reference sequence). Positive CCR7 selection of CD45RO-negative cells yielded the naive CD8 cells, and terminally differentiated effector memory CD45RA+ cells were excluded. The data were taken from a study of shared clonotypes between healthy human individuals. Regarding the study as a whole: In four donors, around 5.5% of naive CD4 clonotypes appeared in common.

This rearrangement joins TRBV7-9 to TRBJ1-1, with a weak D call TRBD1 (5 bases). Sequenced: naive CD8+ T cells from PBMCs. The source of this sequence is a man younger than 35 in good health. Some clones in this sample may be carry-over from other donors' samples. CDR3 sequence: CASSLGGAVAEAFF. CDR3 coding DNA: TGTGCCAGCAGCTTAGGGGGCGCGGTCGCCGAAGCTTTCTTT.